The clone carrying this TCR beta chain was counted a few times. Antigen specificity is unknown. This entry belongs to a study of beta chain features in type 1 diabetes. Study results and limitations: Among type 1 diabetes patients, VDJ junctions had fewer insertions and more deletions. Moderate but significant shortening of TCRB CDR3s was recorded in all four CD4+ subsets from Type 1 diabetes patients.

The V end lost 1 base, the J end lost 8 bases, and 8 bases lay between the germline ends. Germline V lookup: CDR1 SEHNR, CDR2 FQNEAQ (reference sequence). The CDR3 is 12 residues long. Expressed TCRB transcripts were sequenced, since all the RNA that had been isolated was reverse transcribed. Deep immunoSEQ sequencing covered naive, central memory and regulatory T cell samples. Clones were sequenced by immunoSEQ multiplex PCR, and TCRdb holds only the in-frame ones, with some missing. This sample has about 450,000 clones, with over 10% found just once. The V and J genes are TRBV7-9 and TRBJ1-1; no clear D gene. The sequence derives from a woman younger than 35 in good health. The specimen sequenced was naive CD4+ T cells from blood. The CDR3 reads CASSLVEGEAFF. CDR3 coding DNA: TGTGCCAGCAGCTTAGTCGAAGGCGAAGCTTTCTTT.